Listed here are 6 T cell receptor beta chains from one sample, sequenced in a study of OX40 agonist ivuxolimab in advanced cancers. The data were produced by immunoSEQ multiplex PCR, yet TCRdb's version contains in-frame clones alone and is incomplete. This table holds thousands of clones, approximately 70% found once. Material: CD4+ or CD8+ T cells sorted from blood, obtained in a trial of the OX40 agonist ivuxolimab. The receptors were sampled from an adult with an advanced solid tumor such as melanoma, head and neck, liver or kidney cancer.

The genes are TRBV6-6 and TRBJ1-2, with no clear D. The germline CDR1 and CDR2 sequences are MNHNY and SVGAGI (reference sequence). Trimming took off 7 bases at V and 6 bases at J, with 18 bases between the two ends. The CDR3 runs to 14 residues. CDR3 loop: CASTQWAGADGYTF. CDR3 in DNA: TGTGCCAGCACCCAATGGGCAGGAGCGGATGGCTACACCTTC.

CDR3 loop: CASVWRGYNEQFF. CDR3 coding DNA: TGTGCCAGTGTATGGCGGGGTTACAATGAGCAGTTCTTC. The chain is built from TRBV19 and TRBJ2-1, with D tentatively TRBD2 (6 bases). Deletions cut 8 bases from V and 4 bases from J, with 12 bases between. Germline V gene lookup returns CDR1 LNHDA and CDR2 SQIVND (reference sequence). This CDR3 is 13 amino acids long.

This clone was seen a handful of times. The chain couples TRBV19 to TRBJ2-3, with 10 bases that match TRBD2. Germline-derived CDR1 and CDR2 are LNHDA and SQIVND (reference sequence). V was pared by 4 bases and J by 3 bases, with 4 bases of the junction left unmatched. The CDR3 spans 15 residues. The CDR3 sequence: CASSNLAGDTDTQYF. The CDR3 DNA reads TGTGCCAGTAGTAATCTAGCGGGAGATACAGATACGCAGTATTTT.

V gene TRBV28 combines with J gene TRBJ1-5; tentatively, D is TRBD1 (5 bases). Per germline, CDR1 MDHEN and CDR2 SYDVKM. Trimming stripped 6 bases from V and 9 bases from J, with 18 bases between. The CDR3 runs 14 residues. This chain's CDR3 is CASRKTSRDGPQHF. The CDR3 bases are TGTGCCAGCAGGAAAACAAGCAGGGACGGGCCCCAGCATTTT.

J is TRBJ1-3 and V is TRBV6-6; the D is unclear. Trimming took off 3 bases at V and 8 bases at J, with 11 bases between the two ends. Per germline, CDR1 MNHNY and CDR2 SVGAGI (reference sequence). This CDR3 is built from 13 residues. In DNA form, the CDR3 reads TGTGCCAGCAGTTATGGGTCCTGGGACACCATATATTTT. It is translated as CASSYGSWDTIYF.

This chain links TRBV11-2 with TRBJ2-1, with D unresolved. Trimming took 2 bases from V and 4 from J, leaving 6 bases between them. This CDR3 contains 13 residues. CDR1 is SGHAT, CDR2 FQNNGV, per germline. The CDR3: CASSLPDYNEQFF. CDR3 DNA: TGTGCCAGCAGCTTACCGGATTACAATGAGCAGTTCTTC.